Listed below are T cell receptor beta chains from one sample, sequenced in a study of blood T cell repertoires in COVID-19. Libraries were prepared by immunoSEQ multiplex PCR; TCRdb keeps only in-frame clonotypes and omits some of them. Here the sample spans more than 90,000 clones, roughly 85% being singletons. Material: peripheral blood. Receptors were obtained from an elderly man with acute or convalescent COVID-19. Each CDR3 is given with its conserved first and last residue. A D gene is named only where the DNA matches it firmly. Where a row states a size, it is once, few, many or the class of an expanded clone; other rows omit it.

CDR3 length	clone size	V gene	D gene	J gene	CDR3 DNA	CDR3 protein
13	few	TRBV12-3/TRBV12-4	NA	TRBJ1-1	TGTGCCACCAGCCGCCAGGGGAAGATTGAAGCTTTCTTT	CATSRQGKIEAFF
15	NA	TRBV18	TRBD2	TRBJ2-7	TGTGCCAGCTCACCACTTAGCGGGAGTTCCTACGAGCAGTACTTC	CASSPLSGSSYEQYF
16	NA	TRBV11-2	TRBD1	TRBJ1-5	TGTGCCAGCAGCCCTGGGACAGGGATTCGCAATCAGCCCCAGCATTTT	CASSPGTGIRNQPQHF
15	once	TRBV6-1	NA	TRBJ2-7	TGTGCCAGCAGTGAAAGAGCAGGGGCATCCTACGAGCAGTACTTC	CASSERAGASYEQYF
12	NA	TRBV5-6	TRBD1	TRBJ2-7	TGTGCCAGCAGCTCGGACAGGTACGAGCAGTACTTC	CASSSDRYEQYF
15	NA	TRBV6-5	TRBD2	TRBJ2-7	TGTGCCAGCAGTTTTTGGGCGGGAGGGATCTACGAGCAGTACTTC	CASSFWAGGIYEQYF
17	once	TRBV14	NA	TRBJ1-1	TGTGCCAGCAGCTTCAGTCCAGGGTGGGTCAGAAACACTGAAGCTTTCTTT	CASSFSPGWVRNTEAFF
16	once	TRBV3-1/TRBV3-2	NA	TRBJ2-1	TGTGCCAGCTCCTCCTCCGACTCCTCAGCCTACAATGAGCAGTTCTTC	CASSSSDSSAYNEQFF
14	NA	TRBV6-1	TRBD1	TRBJ1-4	TGTGCCAGCAGTGAAGGACAGGGGTACGAAAAACTGTTTTTT	CASSEGQGYEKLFF
16	NA	TRBV5-1	TRBD2	TRBJ2-5	TGCGCCAGCAGCTTGGCAGTAGCGGGAGCATCAGAGACCCAGTACTTC	CASSLAVAGASETQYF
15	NA	TRBV30	TRBD2	TRBJ2-3	TGTGCCTGGAGTGTTTGGCGGGGGAACACAGATACGCAGTATTTT	CAWSVWRGNTDTQYF
13	NA	TRBV5-6	TRBD2	TRBJ2-7	TGTGCCAGCAGCCACCCGATGGGAGGGAGGGTTGACTTC	CASSHPMGGRVDF
14	once	TRBV14	TRBD2	TRBJ2-2	TGTGCCAGCAGCAATAGCGGGAGCACCGGGGAGCTGTTTTTT	CASSNSGSTGELFF
16	NA	TRBV28	TRBD1	TRBJ2-5	TGTGCCAGCAGGTCCGAGGGACAGGGGTCGCTGGAGACCCAGTACTTC	CASRSEGQGSLETQYF
15	once	TRBV5-1	NA	TRBJ2-7	TGCGCCAGCAGCTTGGGGACAGTTCTTTCCTACGAGCAGTACTTC	CASSLGTVLSYEQYF
16	few	TRBV16	NA	TRBJ1-2	TGTGCCAGCAGCCAATCGGGGAGGCCGAACAACTATGGCTACACCTTC	CASSQSGRPNNYGYTF
15	NA	TRBV7-3	NA	TRBJ2-1	TGTGCCAGCAGCCCTACGGTGGGGGCATTTGATGAGCAGTTCTTC	CASSPTVGAFDEQFF
16	NA	TRBV2	NA	TRBJ2-1	TGTGCCAGCACTCCAGCTGGGGGGAGCTCCTACAATGAGCAGTTCTTC	CASTPAGGSSYNEQFF
15	NA	TRBV7-8	TRBD1	TRBJ1-5	TGTGCCAGCAGCTTAGCGGGACAGCCCAATCAGCCCCAGCATTTT	CASSLAGQPNQPQHF
14	NA	TRBV5-1	TRBD1	TRBJ2-5	TGCGCCAGCAGCAAAACGACAGGGGGAGGGACCCAGTACTTC	CASSKTTGGGTQYF
16	NA	TRBV9	TRBD2	TRBJ2-1	TGTGCCAGCAGCGAAGTAGCGGGATCTAATCGCGATGAGCAGTTCTTC	CASSEVAGSNRDEQFF
16	many	TRBV6-5	TRBD2	TRBJ2-7	TGTGCCAGCAGTTATAGGGGACTAGCGGCCTCCTACGAGCAGTACTTC	CASSYRGLAASYEQYF
16	NA	TRBV19	TRBD2	TRBJ2-3	TGTGCCAGTAGTATAGGACTAGCGGGAGAGGCAGATACGCAGTATTTT	CASSIGLAGEADTQYF
15	NA	TRBV6-5	TRBD1	TRBJ2-7	TGTGCCAGCAGTCCCGGGACAGGGGGCGCCTACGAGCAGTACTTC	CASSPGTGGAYEQYF
16	NA	TRBV10-1	TRBD1	TRBJ2-2	TGCGCCAGCAGATCCTCGGGACAGGGCGACACCGGGGAGCTGTTTTTT	CASRSSGQGDTGELFF
11	NA	TRBV28	NA	TRBJ1-2	TGTGCCAGCCAAGTAAGGGGTGGCTACACCTTC	CASQVRGGYTF
13	NA	TRBV27	NA	TRBJ2-7	TGTGCCAGCAGTTTCCCCCCGTACTACGAGCAGTACTTC	CASSFPPYYEQYF
15	NA	TRBV5-6	NA	TRBJ2-1	TGTGCCAGCAGCTTGGTCGGTTACTCCTACAATGAGCAGTTCTTC	CASSLVGYSYNEQFF